These 24 T cell receptor beta chains were sequenced from one sample in a study of OX40 agonist ivuxolimab in advanced cancers. Generated by immunoSEQ multiplex PCR, the TCRdb table keeps only in-frame clones and is missing some. The table records 98,000 or so clones, approximately 94% of them present only once. Specimen: CD4+ or CD8+ T cells sorted from blood, collected in a trial of the OX40 agonist ivuxolimab. These receptors all stem from an adult with an advanced solid tumor such as melanoma, head and neck, liver or kidney cancer.

The rearrangement links TRBV5-6 to TRBJ1-2; TRBD1 matches at 8 bases. There are 17 residues in the CDR3. Germline CDR1 and CDR2: SGHDT and YYEEEE. Trimming at V came to 0 bases and at J to 4 bases, leaving 11 bases not matched to a gene. In DNA, the CDR3 is TGTGCCAGCAGCTTGGATGGACAGGGAACGAACCTCTATGGCTACACCTTC. The encoded protein is CASSLDGQGTNLYGYTF.

This CDR3 reads CSVLRGAQETQYF. The CDR3 DNA sequence: TGCAGCGTCCTCCGGGGGGCTCAAGAGACCCAGTACTTC. V is TRBV29-1 and J is TRBJ2-5, with D possibly TRBD2 on 7 matching bases. Per the germline V gene, CDR1 is SQVTM and CDR2 is ANQGSEA. The CDR3 totals 13 residues. V was trimmed by 6 bases and J by 2 bases, leaving 13 bases between them.

The J gene is TRBJ2-6, the V gene TRBV9; D unresolved. The germline gives CDR1 SGDLS, CDR2 YYNGEE. This CDR3 is built from 17 residues. Trimming removed 4 bases from V and 0 bases from J, with 14 bases in between. This chain's CDR3 is CASSPARQSSGANVLTF. The CDR3 coding sequence is TGTGCCAGCAGCCCAGCTCGCCAGAGCTCTGGGGCCAACGTCCTGACTTTC.

The rearrangement links TRBV7-3 to TRBJ2-1, with D tentatively TRBD2 (6 bases). The germline gives CDR1 SGHTA, CDR2 FQGTGA. V lost 3 bases and J 5 bases, leaving 8 bases between the germline ends. The CDR3 totals 13 residues. CDR3 in amino acids: CASSFGGNNEQFF. The CDR3, as DNA: TGTGCCAGCAGCTTCGGGGGAAACAATGAGCAGTTCTTC.

The chain recombines TRBV7-2 with TRBJ1-1; the D is unclear. This CDR3 region has 17 residues. Trimming pared 1 base from V and 6 bases from J, leaving 21 bases between. Germline CDR1 SGHTA, CDR2 FQGNSA. The CDR3 nucleotides are TGTGCCAGCAGCTTAGTAGGGCCCGACGTGGGAAGGGCTGAAGCTTTCTTT. Residues: CASSLVGPDVGRAEAFF.

This rearrangement joins TRBV29-1 to TRBJ2-7; possible D gene TRBD2, 7 bases. Trimming stripped 1 base from V and 2 bases from J, with 12 bases between. CDR1 SQVTM and CDR2 ANQGSEA come from the germline V gene. CDR3 length: 14 amino acids. This CDR3 reads CSVEGRGGPYEQYF. The CDR3 DNA is TGCAGCGTTGAAGGGAGGGGGGGGCCCTACGAGCAGTACTTC.

The rearrangement links TRBV25-1 to TRBJ1-1; 10 bases map to TRBD1. CDR1 is MGHDK, CDR2 SYGVNS, per germline. This CDR3 spans 15 amino acids. The V segment lost 5 bases and the J segment 5 bases; nucleotides outside the gene matches: 8. DNA of the CDR3: TGTGCCAGCAGTCCTACGGGACAGGGGAGGACTGAAGCTTTCTTT. This translates into CASSPTGQGRTEAFF.

The gene calls are TRBV10-3 and TRBJ1-2; D not resolved. Per the germline V gene, CDR1 is ENHRY and CDR2 is SYGVKD. Trimming shortened V by 3 bases and J by 5 bases, and 10 bases separated the two germline ends. This CDR3 has 13 amino acids. CDR3 nucleotides: TGTGCCATCAGTGAAGGGCAGGAGTATGGCTACACCTTC. This translates into CAISEGQEYGYTF.

This clone was counted between two and nine times. This sequence joins TRBV5-1 and TRBJ2-3, with D tentatively TRBD2 (5 bases). CDR1 and CDR2 from the germline V gene are SGHRS and YFSETQ. With 1 base removed from V and 2 bases from J, the gap between germline ends came to 11 bases. The CDR3 covers 15 residues. CDR3 sequence: CASSLTIAITDTQYF. CDR3 coding DNA: TGCGCCAGCAGCTTGACAATAGCGATCACAGATACGCAGTATTTT.

This chain joins TRBV6-6 and TRBJ1-1, with D maybe TRBD1 (5 bases). From germline, CDR1 is MNHNY and CDR2 SVGAGI (reference sequence). V lost 0 bases and J 4 bases, leaving 9 bases between the germline ends. The CDR3 consists of 14 residues. In nucleotides, the CDR3 is TGTGCCAGCAGTTACTCGGGGGGAGGCACTGAAGCTTTCTTT. It translates to CASSYSGGGTEAFF.

CDR3 loop: CSVVMVSYNEQFF. CDR3 nucleotide sequence: TGCAGCGTTGTCATGGTCTCCTACAATGAGCAGTTCTTC. This chain joins TRBV29-1 and TRBJ2-1; unclear D gene. CDR3 length equals 13 residues. Trimming took off 4 bases at V and 0 bases at J, with 7 bases between the two ends. In germline, CDR1 is SQVTM, CDR2 ANQGSEA.

The chain links TRBV6-5 to TRBJ2-5; 12 nucleotides line up with TRBD2. Germline CDR1 MNHEY, CDR2 SVGAGI. The V gene end was trimmed by 5 bases and the J gene end by 5 bases; junction bases not matched to a gene: 6. The CDR3 has 15 residues. The DNA for the CDR3 is TGTGCCAGCAGTCGGACTAGCGGGGAATGGGAGACCCAGTACTTC. Protein sequence: CASSRTSGEWETQYF.

V and J are TRBV10-3 and TRBJ2-3; D might be TRBD2 (7 bases). Germline V CDR1 and CDR2: ENHRY, SYGVKD. The CDR3 has 15 amino acids. V dropped 5 bases and J dropped 3 bases, with 15 bases sitting between them. The CDR3 loop is CAISPWGGLTDTQYF. The DNA for the CDR3 is TGTGCCATCAGTCCCTGGGGGGGCCTGACAGATACGCAGTATTTT.

Written as DNA, the CDR3 is TGTGCCAGCAGCTTAGTTGTCGGGGACCAGCAGTTCTTC. Amino acid sequence: CASSLVVGDQQFF. The chain combines TRBV7-2 with TRBJ2-1; D possibly matches TRBD1 or TRBD2 (5 bases each). V was pared by 1 base and J by 11 bases, with 12 bases between. This CDR3 contains 13 residues. Germline loops: CDR1 SGHTA, CDR2 FQGNSA.

The chain has TRBV29-1 and TRBJ1-5; D remains unclear. The V gene's germline CDR1 is SQVTM and CDR2 ANQGSEA. This CDR3 has 13 residues. The germline V and J ends were trimmed by 5 bases and 0 bases, with 8 bases remaining between them. CDR3 coding DNA: TGCAGCGTTCAAGGGATTAGCAATCAGCCCCAGCATTTT. Residues: CSVQGISNQPQHF.

This clone was recorded only once. This chain uses TRBV27 with TRBJ1-6; a possible D gene is TRBD1 (6 bases). From germline, CDR1 is MNHEY and CDR2 SMNVEV (reference sequence). The CDR3 consists of 18 residues. Trimming removed 3 bases at V and 11 bases at J, with 26 bases between. Written as DNA, the CDR3 is TGTGCCAGCAGTTTCCTCCTCCGTCGATCGGCAAGGGGGACACCCCTCCACTTT. This translates into CASSFLLRRSARGTPLHF.

This chain joins TRBV11-2 and TRBJ2-5; 9 bases fit TRBD1. The germline V gene encodes CDR1 SGHAT and CDR2 FQNNGV. The V gene end was trimmed by 5 bases and the J gene end by 5 bases; junction bases not matched to a gene: 9. This CDR3 comprises 15 residues. For the CDR3, the DNA is TGTGCCAGCAGCCTACGGGGACAGGGATGGGAGACCCAGTACTTC. Its protein product is CASSLRGQGWETQYF.

This chain joins TRBV7-2 and TRBJ1-1; perhaps TRBD1 as D (5 bases). This CDR3 is 14 amino acids long. The ends were cut back, 1 base at V and 4 bases at J, with 10 bases in the middle. CDR1 SGHTA and CDR2 FQGNSA come from the germline V gene. The CDR3 region is CASSLVSRVTEAFF. In DNA, the CDR3 is TGTGCCAGCAGCTTAGTAAGCAGGGTCACTGAAGCTTTCTTT.

CDR3 amino acids: CASSLRTSGPTDTQYF. The CDR3 nucleotides are TGTGCCAGCAGCTTGAGGACTAGCGGACCCACAGATACGCAGTATTTT. J is TRBJ2-3 and V is TRBV5-6, with 10 nucleotides matching TRBD2. The germline V gene has CDR1 SGHDT and CDR2 YYEEEE. The CDR3 contains 16 residues. Unmatched junction bases numbered 4, after V lost 1 base and J lost 2 bases.

The V call is TRBV19, the J call TRBJ1-4, with no clear D. V gave up 3 bases and J gave up 7 bases, with 9 bases separating them. Germline lookup yields CDR1 LNHDA and CDR2 SQIVND (reference sequence). This CDR3 is 13 amino acids long. CDR3 in DNA: TGTGCCAGTAGTATGGGGTTGGCTGAAAAACTGTTTTTT. Translation: CASSMGLAEKLFF. Using reference TRBV19 and TRBJ1-4 for the parts outside the CDR3, the full variable domain is DGGITQSPKYLFRKEGQNVTLSCEQNLNHDAMYWYRQDPGQGLRLIYYSQIVNDFQKGDIAEGYSVSREKKESFPLTVTSAQKNPTAFYLCASSMGLAEKLFFGSGTQLSVL.

The chain uses TRBV6-6 and TRBJ2-7; D unresolved. The CDR3 spans 11 residues. Germline lookup yields CDR1 MNHNY and CDR2 SVGAGI (reference sequence). Trimming stripped 6 bases from V and 5 bases from J, with 8 bases between. The CDR3 loop reads CASSPRDEQYF. DNA for the CDR3: TGTGCCAGCAGCCCTAGGGACGAGCAGTACTTC.

The genes are TRBV4-3 and TRBJ1-2; D possibly corresponds to TRBD1 (5 bases). This CDR3 has 13 residues. V dropped 0 bases and J dropped 8 bases, with 10 bases sitting between them. CDR1 and CDR2 from the germline V gene are LGHNA and YSLEER. CDR3 nucleotide sequence: TGCGCCAGCAGCCAAGATAGGGGTCTCGGCTACACCTTC. It specifies CASSQDRGLGYTF.

As DNA, the CDR3 is TGTGCCATCAGTGAGCCGACAGGGTGGGCGAACACCGGGGAGCTGTTTTTT. Protein product: CAISEPTGWANTGELFF. J is TRBJ2-2 and V is TRBV10-3; 7 bases match TRBD1. CDR1 ENHRY and CDR2 SYGVKD come from the germline V gene. The ends lost 2 bases at V and 0 bases at J; junction bases unmatched: 6. The CDR3 has 17 residues.

This rearrangement joins TRBV7-6 to TRBJ1-3, with D maybe TRBD1 (5 bases). This CDR3 is 19 amino acids long. CDR1 is SGHVS and CDR2 is FNYEAQ in the germline V gene. V was cut by 6 bases and J by 0 bases, with 24 bases left in between. DNA of the CDR3: TGTGCCAGCAGGTTCGGGGGTCGGCAGTCGCGTGCCTCTGGAAACACCATATATTTT. This gives the protein CASRFGGRQSRASGNTIYF.